Below are 32 T cell receptor beta chains sequenced from a single sample in a study of T cells in Graves' hyperthyroidism and ophthalmopathy. Amplification of TCR beta CDR3 regions used RNA as the template. Using the HTBI primer set, a first-round RT-PCR was run on the TCR CDR3. One entry per CDR3 protein results from TCRdb running MiXCR on the multiplex PCR reads. The table records 600,000 to 700,000 distinct CDR3 sequences, 14% to 15% of them present only once. Sequenced sample: blood. These receptors came from a woman aged 40 to 49 with Graves' ophthalmopathy.

This clonotype has a handful of counts. This sequence may be a read error, since a much larger clone differs from it by one base. The chain employs TRBV7-8 and TRBJ1-1; D is perhaps TRBD1 (5 bases). The CDR3 has 14 residues. The V gene lost 6 bases and the J gene lost 0 bases, with 11 bases spanning the gap. From germline, CDR1 is SGHVS and CDR2 FQNEAQ. Here the CDR3 reads CASRSRALNTEAFF. In DNA form, the CDR3 reads TGTGCCAGCAGATCCAGGGCCCTGAACACTGAAGCTTTCTTT.

The rearrangement links TRBV7-2 to TRBJ2-5; D is perhaps TRBD2 (6 bases). Trimming took off 5 bases at V and 3 bases at J, with 10 bases between the two ends. This CDR3 region has 13 residues. Germline CDR1 is SGHTA and CDR2 is FQGNSA. The CDR3 spells CASSPRTKETQYF. CDR3 bases: TGTGCCAGCAGCCCAAGGACTAAAGAGACCCAGTACTTC.

There are many counts of this clonotype. J is TRBJ1-1 and V is TRBV6-1, with a tentative D call TRBD1 (6 bases). The ends were cut back, 6 bases at V and 1 base at J, with 12 bases in the middle. Germline V gene lookup returns CDR1 MNHNS and CDR2 SASEGT. This CDR3 has 14 amino acids. The CDR3 region has the DNA TGTGCCAGCAGCCGCACAGGGTGGAACACTGAAGCTTTCTTT. It encodes CASSRTGWNTEAFF.

Note on this clonotype: The junction and the germline gene differ at one end; a read error may be behind it. The chain couples TRBV4-3 to TRBJ1-3; D is unresolved. Germline-derived CDR1 and CDR2 are LGHNA and YSLEER. CDR3 length equals 13 residues. The CDR3 region is CTSSQWTGNTIYF. In DNA form, the CDR3 reads TGCACCAGCAGCCAATGGACGGGAAACACCATATATTTT.

In its sample, this clonotype was seen many times. The rearrangement uses TRBV27 and TRBJ1-2; TRBD1 agrees at 7 bases. The CDR3 length is 16 residues. After removal of 5 bases from V and 2 bases from J, the junction contained 11 bases not matched to a gene. Per the germline V gene, CDR1 is MNHEY and CDR2 is SMNVEV (reference sequence). The DNA for the CDR3 is TGTGCCAGCAGTCCCCTCCCGACAGGGACCAACTATGGCTACACCTTC. It is translated as CASSPLPTGTNYGYTF.

The CDR3 DNA is TGTGCCACCGCACTTATGGGACCCGGACGGGGTGAGACCCAGTACTTC. This translates into CATALMGPGRGETQYF. V and J are TRBV28 and TRBJ2-5; D may be TRBD1 or TRBD2 (5 bases each). Germline V gene data show CDR1 as MDHEN and CDR2 as SYDVKM. This CDR3 contains 16 residues. Trimming cost V 10 bases and J 5 bases, with 26 bases left between them.

This clonotype came up many times. This sequence joins TRBV6-2 or TRBV6-3 and TRBJ1-5, with 10 bases fitting TRBD1. The germline CDR1 and CDR2 sequences are MNHEY and SVGEGT. Trimming removed 4 bases from V and 9 bases from J; junction bases left unmatched: 9. The CDR3 has 15 residues. The CDR3 loop reads CASSSGTGVRGPQHF. CDR3 nucleotides: TGTGCCAGCAGTTCCGGGACAGGGGTCCGAGGGCCCCAGCATTTT.

This clonotype occurred many times. V gene TRBV7-2 combines with J gene TRBJ1-5; D possibly corresponds to TRBD1 (6 bases). The CDR3 consists of 15 residues. Trimming removed 5 bases at V and 4 bases at J, with 15 bases between. The germline V gene has CDR1 SGHTA and CDR2 FQGNSA. In nucleotides, the CDR3 is TGTGCCAGCAGCCCCAGTGGGGGGCTTAATCAGCCCCAGCATTTT. Translation: CASSPSGGLNQPQHF. Full variable domain (remainder filled in from reference TRBV7-2 and TRBJ1-5): GAGVSQSPSNKVTEKGKDVELRCDPISGHTALYWYRQSLGQGLEFLIYFQGNSAPDKSGLPSDRFSAERTGGSVSTLTIQRTQQEDSAVYLCASSPSGGLNQPQHFGDGTRLSIL.

This clonotype occurred many times. This chain links TRBV7-9 with TRBJ2-2; a weak D match, TRBD2 (5 bases). V shed 0 bases and J shed 7 bases, with 6 bases lying between them. The V gene's germline CDR1 is SEHNR and CDR2 FQNEAQ (reference sequence). This CDR3 comprises 13 residues. CDR3 coding DNA: TGTGCCAGCAGCTTAGCTGAGGGCGGGGAGCTGTTTTTT. This codes for CASSLAEGGELFF.

Ten or more counts support this clonotype. V usage is TRBV6-2 or TRBV6-3 and J usage is TRBJ2-2; 10 bases fit TRBD2. The germline V gene encodes CDR1 MNHEY and CDR2 SVGEGT. J gave up 0 bases and V 1 base, and 8 bases lay outside the gene matches. The CDR3 sequence is 19 residues long. DNA of the CDR3: TGTGCCAGCAGTTACTACTTAGCGGGAGGTCTCGCGAACACCGGGGAGCTGTTTTTT. Protein: CASSYYLAGGLANTGELFF.

This clonotype was found many times. This chain uses TRBV6-2 or TRBV6-3 with TRBJ1-2; D remains unclear. The CDR3 covers 12 residues. In germline, CDR1 is MNHEY, CDR2 SVGEGT. The V gene lost 1 base and the J gene lost 6 bases, with 6 bases spanning the gap. The CDR3 spells CASSYLEDGYTF. In DNA, the CDR3 is TGTGCCAGCAGTTACTTGGAGGATGGCTACACCTTC.

This clonotype was seen a few times. J is TRBJ2-1 and V is TRBV11-3; 9 bases are a match to TRBD1. The CDR3 has 15 residues. V shed 7 bases, J shed 4 bases, and the junction held 8 bases outside the gene matches. Germline CDR1 is SGHNT and CDR2 is YENEEA. CDR3 in DNA: TGTGCCAGCAAGTTCACCGGGACAGGGTACAATGAGCAGTTCTTC. Translating gives CASKFTGTGYNEQFF.

Many counts were recorded for this clonotype. The V gene is TRBV6-2 or TRBV6-3, the J gene TRBJ2-7; D may match TRBD1 or TRBD2 (5 bases each). The germline V and J ends were trimmed by 8 bases and 3 bases, with 20 bases remaining between them. CDR3 length equals 15 residues. Per the germline V gene, CDR1 is MNHEY and CDR2 is SVGEGT. In DNA, the CDR3 is TGTGCCAGCGCGCGCGTCGGGACGGAATTCTACGAGCAGTACTTC. Translated, it gives CASARVGTEFYEQYF.

This clonotype occurred many times. The chain is built from TRBV27 and TRBJ1-1; D may be TRBD1 (5 bases). The V and J ends lost 7 bases and 3 bases respectively, with 15 bases between them. The CDR3 sequence is 14 residues long. Looked up from germline, CDR1 is MNHEY and CDR2 is SMNVEV (reference sequence). Written as DNA, the CDR3 is TGTGCCAGCATTCTCCGGGGAGGGGACACTGAAGCTTTCTTT. Protein product: CASILRGGDTEAFF.

The sample holds many counts of this clonotype. The V call is TRBV28, the J call TRBJ2-5, with TRBD1 identical over 7 bases. V was clipped by 6 bases and J by 1 base; unmatched bases: 2. From germline, CDR1 is MDHEN and CDR2 SYDVKM. The CDR3 is 13 amino acids. CDR3 sequence: CASRGQIQETQYF. Written as DNA, the CDR3 is TGTGCCAGCAGGGGACAGATCCAAGAGACCCAGTACTTC. The full variable domain, in which reference TRBV28 and TRBJ2-5 provide the parts outside the CDR3, is DVKVTQSSRYLVKRTGEKVFLECVQDMDHENMFWYRQDPGLGLRLIYFSYDVKMKEKGDIPEGYSVSREKKERFSLILESASTNQTSMYLCASRGQIQETQYFGPGTRLLVL.

This clonotype was counted a few times. J is TRBJ2-5 and V is TRBV20-1, with unresolved D. From germline, CDR1 is DFQATT and CDR2 SNEGSKA (reference sequence). The V gene lost 0 bases and the J gene lost 8 bases, with 7 bases spanning the gap. The CDR3 loop spans 11 amino acids. The CDR3 loop is CSARDPATQYF. The CDR3 DNA reads TGCAGTGCTAGAGACCCAGCCACCCAGTACTTC.

This clonotype showed up many times. The chain is built from TRBV28 and TRBJ2-5; 11 bases match TRBD2. Unmatched junction bases numbered 5, after V lost 2 bases and J lost 3 bases. This CDR3 is 16 amino acids long. The germline V gene encodes CDR1 MDHEN and CDR2 SYDVKM. The CDR3 is CASSLNGGLAEETQYF. CDR3 DNA sequence: TGTGCCAGCAGTTTAAATGGGGGACTAGCGGAAGAGACCCAGTACTTC.

Ten or more counts support this clonotype. The chain uses TRBV11-2 and TRBJ1-5; D not certain. V was shortened by 5 bases and J by 7 bases, with 12 bases between the two germline ends. This CDR3 comprises 13 residues. Germline loops: CDR1 SGHAT, CDR2 FQNNGV. CDR3 coding DNA: TGTGCCAGCAGCCCCCCCGTCGGGCAGCCCCAGCATTTT. This translates into CASSPPVGQPQHF.

This clonotype has just a few counts. This chain connects TRBV29-1 to TRBJ2-7, with D unclear. Germline CDR1 and CDR2: SQVTM and ANQGSEA. The ends were cut back, 3 bases at V and 2 bases at J, with 11 bases in the middle. CDR3 length: 13 amino acids. As DNA, the CDR3 is TGCAGCGTTGAGTCCCAGGACGCCTACGAGCAGTACTTC. Residues: CSVESQDAYEQYF.

This clonotype was picked up a small number of times. The chain has TRBV29-1 and TRBJ2-2; D is uncertain. Germline CDR1 SQVTM, CDR2 ANQGSEA. The CDR3 is 8 residues long. The CDR3 DNA reads TGCCATACCGGGGAGCTGTTTTTT. It is translated as CHTGELFF.

This clonotype was detected many times. This chain joins TRBV20-1 and TRBJ1-1, with D unclear. The germline V gene encodes CDR1 DFQATT and CDR2 SNEGSKA (reference sequence). The ends were cut back, 2 bases at V and 0 bases at J, with 7 bases in the middle. This CDR3 region has 13 residues. CDR3 residues: CSARRPMNTEAFF. CDR3 sequence (DNA): TGCAGTGCTAGAAGGCCTATGAACACTGAAGCTTTCTTT.

This clonotype was counted ten times or more. V and J are TRBV29-1 and TRBJ2-5; 10 bases are a match to TRBD1. This CDR3 comprises 12 residues. In germline, CDR1 is SQVTM, CDR2 ANQGSEA. V was clipped by 3 bases and J by 7 bases; unmatched bases: 2. CDR3: CSVEGQGPTQYF. The DNA for the CDR3 is TGCAGCGTTGAGGGACAGGGGCCGACCCAGTACTTC. Full variable domain (missing parts from reference TRBV29-1 and TRBJ2-5): SAVISQKPSRDICQRGTSLTIQCQVDSQVTMMFWYRQQPGQSLTLIATANQGSEATYESGFVIDKFPISRPNLTFSTLTVSNMSPEDSSIYLCSVEGQGPTQYFGPGTRLLVL.

The chain recombines TRBV12-3 or TRBV12-4 with TRBJ2-5; TRBD2 might be the D (5 bases). The CDR3 has 14 residues. V lost 5 bases and J lost 7, with 17 bases in between. The CDR3 protein is CASSPDTQSGTQYF. In nucleotides, the CDR3 is TGTGCCAGCAGTCCCGACACTCAGAGCGGGACCCAGTACTTC.

This clonotype was seen many times. This rearrangement joins TRBV19 to TRBJ2-2; D perhaps matches TRBD2 (5 bases). Trimming took 6 bases from V and 2 from J, leaving 19 bases between them. The CDR3 runs to 17 residues. Germline V CDR1 and CDR2: LNHDA, SQIVND (reference sequence). CDR3 coding DNA: TGTGCCAGTAGGCTAGCTACACCCCTTGCAAACACCGGGGAGCTGTTTTTT. Amino acids: CASRLATPLANTGELFF.

The V call is TRBV6-5, the J call TRBJ1-1; TRBD1 might be the D (5 bases). Germline lookup yields CDR1 MNHEY and CDR2 SVGAGI. Trimming removed 2 bases at V and 3 bases at J, with 16 bases between. The CDR3 sequence is 16 residues long. CDR3 loop: CASSYQGRRRDTEAFF. As DNA, the CDR3 is TGTGCCAGCAGTTACCAAGGCCGCCGCAGGGACACTGAAGCTTTCTTT.

The table lists this clonotype with many counts. V gene TRBV12-3 or TRBV12-4 combines with J gene TRBJ2-5; D might be TRBD1 or TRBD2, each matching 5 bases. Trimming shortened V by 1 base and J by 5 bases, and 14 bases separated the two germline ends. The CDR3 has 15 residues. The CDR3 DNA reads TGTGCCAGCAGTTTAGGGGGGAGCGTAGGTGAGACCCAGTACTTC. As protein: CASSLGGSVGETQYF.

This clonotype was observed many times. The V call is TRBV28, the J call TRBJ2-7; D is unresolved. The germline V gene encodes CDR1 MDHEN and CDR2 SYDVKM. The CDR3 extends over 12 amino acids. Trimming took off 2 bases at V and 2 bases at J, with 4 bases between the two ends. DNA for the CDR3: TGTGCCAGCAGTTTACTGGCCTACGAGCAGTACTTC. Amino acid sequence: CASSLLAYEQYF.

This clonotype has at least ten counts. The V call is TRBV28, the J call TRBJ2-5, with D possibly TRBD2 on 5 matching bases. Germline assignment: CDR1 MDHEN and CDR2 SYDVKM. This CDR3 is 16 amino acids long. The V and J ends lost 4 bases and 4 bases respectively, with 19 bases between them. This chain's CDR3 is CASSSPSGLSSETQYF. The CDR3 bases are TGTGCCAGCAGTTCCCCCTCTGGACTCTCCTCAGAGACCCAGTACTTC.

This chain uses TRBV29-1 with TRBJ1-1; D gene ambiguous. From germline, CDR1 is SQVTM and CDR2 ANQGSEA. The length of the CDR3 is 12 residues. The V gene lost 7 bases and the J gene lost 7 bases, with 16 bases spanning the gap. CDR3 loop: CSGRQGRFEAFF. CDR3 sequence (DNA): TGCAGCGGTCGACAAGGGAGGTTTGAAGCTTTCTTT.

The rearrangement joins TRBV7-8 to TRBJ1-1, with D maybe TRBD1 (5 bases). Trimming pared 6 bases from V and 5 bases from J, leaving 13 bases between. Germline CDR1 is SGHVS and CDR2 is FQNEAQ. The length of the CDR3 is 13 residues. The CDR3 nucleotides read TGTGCCAGCAGTAGAAATTGGGGGACTGAAGCTTTCTTT. This codes for CASSRNWGTEAFF.

This clonotype was detected ten times or more. The gene calls are TRBV2 and TRBJ1-1; no firm D call. The CDR3 has 13 amino acids. V was shortened by 6 bases and J by 0 bases, with 8 bases between the two germline ends. Germline CDR1 is SNHLY and CDR2 is FYNNEI. CDR3 sequence (DNA): TGTGCCAGCAGGGAATTTATGAACACTGAAGCTTTCTTT. Its protein product is CASREFMNTEAFF.

The CDR3 DNA is TGTGCCAGCAGTTACGCTAGCGGGGGGACAGAGACCCAGTACTTC. It specifies CASSYASGGTETQYF. The chain joins TRBV6-5 to TRBJ2-5; 11 bases are shared with TRBD2. The CDR3 length is 15 residues. Looked up from germline, CDR1 is MNHEY and CDR2 is SVGAGI. V lost 2 bases and J lost 4; bases outside the gene matches: 3.